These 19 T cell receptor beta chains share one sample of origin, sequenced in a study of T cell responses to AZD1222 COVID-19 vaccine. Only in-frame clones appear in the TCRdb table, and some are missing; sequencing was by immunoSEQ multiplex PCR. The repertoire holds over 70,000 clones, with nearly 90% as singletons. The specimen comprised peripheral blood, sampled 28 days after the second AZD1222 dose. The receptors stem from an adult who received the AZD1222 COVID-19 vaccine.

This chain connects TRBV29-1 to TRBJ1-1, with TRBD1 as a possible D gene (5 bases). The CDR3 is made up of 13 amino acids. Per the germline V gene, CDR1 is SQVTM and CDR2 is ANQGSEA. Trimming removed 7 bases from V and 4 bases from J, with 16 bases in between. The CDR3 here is CSASPFRVTEAFF. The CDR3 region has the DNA TGCAGCGCTAGCCCTTTCAGGGTCACTGAAGCTTTCTTT.

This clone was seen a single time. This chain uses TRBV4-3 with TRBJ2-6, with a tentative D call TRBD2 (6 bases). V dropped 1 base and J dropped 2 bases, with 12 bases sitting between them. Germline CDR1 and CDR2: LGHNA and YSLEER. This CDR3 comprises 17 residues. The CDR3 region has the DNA TGCGCCAGCAGCCAAGTCCTTGGAGGGACTGGGGCCAACGTCCTGACTTTC. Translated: CASSQVLGGTGANVLTF.

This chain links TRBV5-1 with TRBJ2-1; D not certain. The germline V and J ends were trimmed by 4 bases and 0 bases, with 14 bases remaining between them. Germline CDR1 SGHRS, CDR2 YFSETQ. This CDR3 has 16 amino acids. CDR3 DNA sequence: TGCGCCAGCAGCCCCACCGCTTTCCCCTCCTACAATGAGCAGTTCTTC. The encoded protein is CASSPTAFPSYNEQFF.

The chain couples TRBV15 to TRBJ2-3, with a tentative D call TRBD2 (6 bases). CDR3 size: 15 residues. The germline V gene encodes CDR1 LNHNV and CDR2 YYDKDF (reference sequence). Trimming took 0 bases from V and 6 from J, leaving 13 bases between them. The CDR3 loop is CATSRDPGGLDTQYF. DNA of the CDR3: TGTGCCACCAGCAGAGATCCCGGGGGATTGGATACGCAGTATTTT.

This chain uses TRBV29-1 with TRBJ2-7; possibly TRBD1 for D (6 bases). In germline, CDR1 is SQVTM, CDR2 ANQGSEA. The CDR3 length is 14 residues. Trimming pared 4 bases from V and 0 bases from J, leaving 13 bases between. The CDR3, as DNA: TGCAGCGTTGTGAGTCCGGACAGCTCCTACGAGCAGTACTTC. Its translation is CSVVSPDSSYEQYF.

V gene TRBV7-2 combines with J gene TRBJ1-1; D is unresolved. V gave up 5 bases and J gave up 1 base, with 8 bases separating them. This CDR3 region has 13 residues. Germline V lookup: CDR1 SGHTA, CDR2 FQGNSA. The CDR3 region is CASSPHKNTEAFF. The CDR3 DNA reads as TGTGCCAGCAGCCCTCACAAGAACACTGAAGCTTTCTTT.

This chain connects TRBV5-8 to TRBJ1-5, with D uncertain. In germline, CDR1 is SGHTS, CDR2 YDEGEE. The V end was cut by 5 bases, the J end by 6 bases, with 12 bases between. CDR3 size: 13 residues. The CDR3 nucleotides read TGTGCCAGCAGGGGGAGTTTAGGTCAGCCCCAGCATTTT. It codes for CASRGSLGQPQHF.

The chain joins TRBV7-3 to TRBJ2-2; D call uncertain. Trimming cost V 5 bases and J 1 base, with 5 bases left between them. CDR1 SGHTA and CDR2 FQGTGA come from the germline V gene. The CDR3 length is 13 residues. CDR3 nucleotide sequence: TGTGCCAGCAGCCCCTTGAACACCGGGGAGCTGTTTTTT. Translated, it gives CASSPLNTGELFF.

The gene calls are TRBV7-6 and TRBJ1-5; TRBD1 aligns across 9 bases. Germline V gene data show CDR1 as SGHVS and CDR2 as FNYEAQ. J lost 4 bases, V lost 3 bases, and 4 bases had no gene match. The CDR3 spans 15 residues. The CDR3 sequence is CASSLGQGSNQPQHF. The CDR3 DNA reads TGTGCCAGCAGCTTGGGACAGGGAAGTAATCAGCCCCAGCATTTT.

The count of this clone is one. The CDR3 region has the DNA TGTGCCAGTAGGCGGACAGGGAGGTCGATTGTTTTAAACTATGGCTACACCTTC. This sequence encodes CASRRTGRSIVLNYGYTF. The chain is built from TRBV19 and TRBJ1-2, with 8 bases identical to TRBD1. CDR3 size: 18 residues. Germline-derived CDR1 and CDR2 are LNHDA and SQIVND (reference sequence). V lost 6 bases and J lost 2; bases outside the gene matches: 17.

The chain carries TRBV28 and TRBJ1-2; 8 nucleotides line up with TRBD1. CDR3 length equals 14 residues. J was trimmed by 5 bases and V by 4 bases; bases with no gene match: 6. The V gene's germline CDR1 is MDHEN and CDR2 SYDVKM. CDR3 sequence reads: CASSSYGTGYGYTF. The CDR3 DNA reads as TGTGCCAGCAGTTCTTACGGGACAGGTTATGGCTACACCTTC.

The CDR3 loop is CASSSMDRRPDQPQHF. The CDR3 DNA follows: TGTGCCAGCAGTTCCATGGACAGGAGACCCGATCAGCCCCAGCATTTT. V and J are TRBV6-6 and TRBJ1-5, with 7 bases lining up with TRBD1. The J segment lost 5 bases and the V segment lost 4 bases, leaving 11 bases of the junction unmatched. Germline loops: CDR1 MNHNY, CDR2 SVGAGI (reference sequence). This CDR3 has 16 amino acids.

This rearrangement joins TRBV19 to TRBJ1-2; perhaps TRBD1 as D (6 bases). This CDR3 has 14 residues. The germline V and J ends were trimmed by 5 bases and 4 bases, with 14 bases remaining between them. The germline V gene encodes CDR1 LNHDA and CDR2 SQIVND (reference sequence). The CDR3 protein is CASSGDRGAYGYTF. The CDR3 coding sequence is TGTGCCAGTAGTGGAGACCGGGGGGCCTATGGCTACACCTTC.

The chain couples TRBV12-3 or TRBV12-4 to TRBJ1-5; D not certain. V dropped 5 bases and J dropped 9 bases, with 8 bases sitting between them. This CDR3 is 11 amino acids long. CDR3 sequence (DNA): TGTGCCAGCAGTACGACGGGGCCCCAGCATTTT. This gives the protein CASSTTGPQHF.

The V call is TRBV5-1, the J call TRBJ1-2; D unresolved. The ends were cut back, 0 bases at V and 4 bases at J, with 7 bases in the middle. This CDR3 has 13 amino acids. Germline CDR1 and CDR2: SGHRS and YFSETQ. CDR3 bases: TGCGCCAGCAGCTTGGAAAATCCCTATGGCTACACCTTC. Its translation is CASSLENPYGYTF.

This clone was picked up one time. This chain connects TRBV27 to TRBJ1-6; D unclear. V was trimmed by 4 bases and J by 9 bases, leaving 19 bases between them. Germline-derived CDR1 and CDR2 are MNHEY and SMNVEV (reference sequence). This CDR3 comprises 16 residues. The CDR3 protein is CASSSSGAVALSPLHF. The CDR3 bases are TGTGCCAGCAGTTCATCGGGTGCTGTTGCCCTTTCACCCCTCCACTTT.

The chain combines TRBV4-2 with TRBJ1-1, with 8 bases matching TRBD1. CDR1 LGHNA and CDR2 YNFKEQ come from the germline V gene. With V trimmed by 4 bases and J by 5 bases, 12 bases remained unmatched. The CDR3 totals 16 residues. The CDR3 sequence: CASSPGQALIRTEAFF. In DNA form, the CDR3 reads TGTGCCAGCAGCCCGGGACAGGCCCTAATCAGGACTGAAGCTTTCTTT.

CDR3 loop: CASSLTQGPPLLGKLFF. The CDR3, as DNA: TGTGCCAGCAGTTTGACCCAGGGACCGCCTTTATTAGGAAAACTGTTTTTT. The chain links TRBV28 to TRBJ1-4, with D maybe TRBD1 (5 bases). The CDR3 extends over 17 amino acids. Trimming took off 3 bases at V and 10 bases at J, with 24 bases between the two ends. Germline-derived CDR1 and CDR2 are MDHEN and SYDVKM.

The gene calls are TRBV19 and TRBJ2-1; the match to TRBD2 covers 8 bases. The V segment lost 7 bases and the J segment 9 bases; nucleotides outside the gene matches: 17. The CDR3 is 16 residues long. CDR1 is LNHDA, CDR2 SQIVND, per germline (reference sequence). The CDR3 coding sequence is TGTGCCAGTACCGAATCGGGGCGGGGGGCCTTCGGTGAGCAGTTCTTC. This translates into CASTESGRGAFGEQFF.